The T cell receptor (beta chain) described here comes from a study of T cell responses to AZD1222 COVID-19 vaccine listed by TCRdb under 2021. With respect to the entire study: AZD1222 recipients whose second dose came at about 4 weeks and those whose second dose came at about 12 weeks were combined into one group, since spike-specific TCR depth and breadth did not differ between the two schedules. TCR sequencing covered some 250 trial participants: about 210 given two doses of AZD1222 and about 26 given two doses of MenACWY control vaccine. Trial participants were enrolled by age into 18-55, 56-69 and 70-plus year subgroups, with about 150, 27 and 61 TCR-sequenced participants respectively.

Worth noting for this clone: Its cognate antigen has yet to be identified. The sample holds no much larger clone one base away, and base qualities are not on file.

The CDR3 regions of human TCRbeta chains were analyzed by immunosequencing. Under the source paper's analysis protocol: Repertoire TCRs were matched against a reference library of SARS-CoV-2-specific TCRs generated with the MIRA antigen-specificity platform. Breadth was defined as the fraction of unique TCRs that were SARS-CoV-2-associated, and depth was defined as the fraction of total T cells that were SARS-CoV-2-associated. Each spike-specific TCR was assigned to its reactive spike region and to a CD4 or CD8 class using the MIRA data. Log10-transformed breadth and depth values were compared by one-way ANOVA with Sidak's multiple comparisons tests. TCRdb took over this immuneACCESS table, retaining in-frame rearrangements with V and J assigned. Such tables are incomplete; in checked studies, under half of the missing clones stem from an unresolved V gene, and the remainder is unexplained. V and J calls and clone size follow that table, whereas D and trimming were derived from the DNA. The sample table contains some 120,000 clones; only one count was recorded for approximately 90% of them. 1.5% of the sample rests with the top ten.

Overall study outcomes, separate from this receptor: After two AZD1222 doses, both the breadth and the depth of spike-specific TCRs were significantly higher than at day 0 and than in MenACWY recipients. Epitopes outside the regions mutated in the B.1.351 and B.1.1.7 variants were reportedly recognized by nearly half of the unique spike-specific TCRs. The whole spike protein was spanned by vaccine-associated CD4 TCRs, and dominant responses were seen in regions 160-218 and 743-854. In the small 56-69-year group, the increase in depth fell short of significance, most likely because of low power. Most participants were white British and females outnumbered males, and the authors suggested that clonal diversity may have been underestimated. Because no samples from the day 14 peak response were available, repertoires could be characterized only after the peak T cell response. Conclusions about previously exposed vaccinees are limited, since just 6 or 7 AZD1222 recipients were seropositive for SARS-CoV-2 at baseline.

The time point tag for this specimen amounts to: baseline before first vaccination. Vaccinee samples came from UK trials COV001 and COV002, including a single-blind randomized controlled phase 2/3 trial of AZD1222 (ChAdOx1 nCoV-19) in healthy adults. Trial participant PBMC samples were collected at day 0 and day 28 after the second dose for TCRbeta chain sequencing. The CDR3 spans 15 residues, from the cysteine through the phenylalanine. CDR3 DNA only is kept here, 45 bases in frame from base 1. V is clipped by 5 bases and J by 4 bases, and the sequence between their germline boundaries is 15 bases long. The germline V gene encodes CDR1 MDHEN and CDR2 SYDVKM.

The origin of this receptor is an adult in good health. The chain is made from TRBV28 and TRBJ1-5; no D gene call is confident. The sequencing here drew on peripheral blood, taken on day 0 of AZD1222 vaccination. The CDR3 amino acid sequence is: CASSPSALLNQPQHF. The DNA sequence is TGTGCCAGCAGTCCCAGTGCCCTACTGAATCAGCCCCAGCATTTT.